A single sample is the source of the 14 T cell receptor beta chains below, sequenced in a study of blood T cell repertoires in COVID-19. The assay was immunoSEQ multiplex PCR, and TCRdb's table has in-frame clones only and misses some. The sample contains 95,000 to 100,000 clones, around 85% of which appear only once. Input material: peripheral blood. The receptors were gathered from a woman aged 70-85 years with active or convalescent COVID-19.

J is TRBJ2-7 and V is TRBV7-2; 10 nucleotides line up with TRBD2. The CDR3 sequence is 15 residues long. With 3 bases clipped from V and 2 bases from J, the junction kept 4 bases outside the gene matches. The germline V gene encodes CDR1 SGHTA and CDR2 FQGNSA. CDR3 in amino acids: CASSFGTSATYEQYF. DNA of the CDR3: TGTGCCAGCAGCTTCGGGACTAGCGCGACCTACGAGCAGTACTTC.

This clone was recorded once. The rearrangement uses TRBV30 and TRBJ2-2; D perhaps matches TRBD2 (6 bases). The CDR3 length is 17 residues. Germline V gene data show CDR1 as GTSNPN and CDR2 as SVGIG (reference sequence). V was pared by 1 base and J by 5 bases, with 20 bases between. CDR3 nucleotides: TGTGCCTGGAGTGGGGGCAAGGAGGGGCAGGGTACCGGGGAGCTGTTTTTT. Translation: CAWSGGKEGQGTGELFF.

This chain links TRBV27 with TRBJ2-5, with a tentative D call TRBD1 (6 bases). The CDR3 consists of 15 residues. The V gene's germline CDR1 is MNHEY and CDR2 SMNVEV (reference sequence). The V end was cut by 5 bases, the J end by 0 bases, with 13 bases between. The CDR3 DNA sequence: TGTGCCAGCAGTCCATCCCGACAGGACCAAGAGACCCAGTACTTC. As protein: CASSPSRQDQETQYF.

In this sample, this clone turned up once. The chain recombines TRBV6-5 with TRBJ1-2, with D tentatively TRBD1 (6 bases). With 1 base removed from V and 4 bases from J, the gap between germline ends came to 13 bases. This CDR3 comprises 15 residues. CDR1 and CDR2 (germline): MNHEY, SVGAGI. The CDR3: CASSYLGQQSYGYTF. Written as DNA, the CDR3 is TGTGCCAGCAGTTACTTAGGACAGCAGAGCTATGGCTACACCTTC.

This chain uses TRBV9 with TRBJ2-1; 10 bases are shared with TRBD2. Trimming at V came to 3 bases and at J to 4 bases, leaving 4 bases not matched to a gene. CDR3 length: 15 amino acids. In germline, CDR1 is SGDLS, CDR2 YYNGEE. DNA of the CDR3: TGTGCCAGCAGCGAGCGGGAGGGTTCTTACAATGAGCAGTTCTTC. This encodes CASSEREGSYNEQFF. Variable domain in full (rest from reference TRBV9 and TRBJ2-1): DSGVTQTPKHLITATGQRVTLRCSPRSGDLSVYWYQQSLDQGLQFLIQYYNGEERAKGNILERFSAQQFPDLHSELNLSSLELGDSALYFCASSEREGSYNEQFFGPGTRLTVL.

The chain has TRBV5-1 and TRBJ1-5; tentatively, D is TRBD1 (6 bases). The CDR3 contains 15 residues. CDR1 SGHRS and CDR2 YFSETQ come from the germline V gene. The V gene lost 4 bases and the J gene lost 5 bases, with 16 bases spanning the gap. This CDR3 reads CASSEQGNGDQPQHF. Here the CDR3 DNA reads TGCGCCAGCAGCGAGCAGGGGAACGGGGATCAGCCCCAGCATTTT.

The V and J genes are TRBV5-1 and TRBJ2-7; 11 nucleotides line up with TRBD1. The V gene end was trimmed by 5 bases and the J gene end by 5 bases; junction bases not matched to a gene: 9. The CDR3 has 15 residues. Per germline, CDR1 SGHRS and CDR2 YFSETQ. The CDR3 DNA reads TGCGCCAGCAGTCCAGGACAGGGGGCAATTGACGAGCAGTACTTC. Its protein is CASSPGQGAIDEQYF. Variable domain in full (rest from reference TRBV5-1 and TRBJ2-7): KAGVTQTPRYLIKTRGQQVTLSCSPISGHRSVSWYQQTPGQGLQFLFEYFSETQRNKGNFPGRFSGRQFSNSRSEMNVSTLELGDSALYLCASSPGQGAIDEQYFGPGTRLTVT.

The chain has TRBV15 and TRBJ1-5; D ambiguous. The V gene's germline CDR1 is LNHNV and CDR2 YYDKDF (reference sequence). Deletions cut 0 bases from V and 2 bases from J, with 8 bases between. This CDR3 region has 15 residues. The CDR3 sequence is CATSRDLPGNQPQHF. The CDR3 DNA follows: TGTGCCACCAGCAGAGATCTGCCAGGCAATCAGCCCCAGCATTTT.

About this clone itself: Other DNA sequences from this sample encode an identical CDR3 as well. V is TRBV18 and J is TRBJ1-1, with TRBD1 identical over 7 bases. The germline CDR1 and CDR2 sequences are KGHSH and LQKENI. The CDR3 has 13 amino acids. V lost 2 bases to trimming and J lost 4 bases; unmatched junction nucleotides: 1. CDR3 sequence: CASSPNRGTEAFF. The CDR3 DNA is TGTGCCAGCTCACCAAACAGGGGCACTGAAGCTTTCTTT.

The chain uses TRBV3-1 (or the pseudogene TRBV3-2) and TRBJ2-3; no definite D call. Looked up from germline, CDR1 is LGHDT and CDR2 is YNNKEL (reference sequence). Trimming pared 0 bases from V and 0 bases from J, leaving 13 bases between. The CDR3 runs to 17 residues. The CDR3 is CASSQDLGSPSTDTQYF. DNA for the CDR3: TGTGCCAGCAGCCAAGATCTAGGTAGCCCTAGCACAGATACGCAGTATTTT.

J is TRBJ2-3 and V is TRBV30; 9 nucleotides match TRBD2. The V gene's germline CDR1 is GTSNPN and CDR2 SVGIG (reference sequence). The CDR3 is made up of 16 amino acids. V lost 0 bases to trimming and J lost 3 bases; unmatched junction nucleotides: 7. The CDR3 here is CAWSVGGGALTDTQYF. CDR3 DNA sequence: TGTGCCTGGAGTGTGGGCGGGGGGGCCCTAACAGATACGCAGTATTTT. The full variable domain, completed using reference TRBV30 and TRBJ2-3, is SQTIHQWPATLVQPVGSPLSLECTVEGTSNPNLYWYRQAAGRGLQLLFYSVGIGQISSEVPQNLSASRPQDRQFILSSKKLLLSDSGFYLCAWSVGGGALTDTQYFGPGTRLTVL.

This chain uses TRBV6-6 with TRBJ1-6, with 11 bases aligning to TRBD1. The V and J ends lost 8 bases and 12 bases, in that order; junction bases with no gene match: 9. The CDR3 covers 14 residues. Germline V gene lookup returns CDR1 MNHNY and CDR2 SVGAGI (reference sequence). The CDR3 sequence: CASRTGQGVLPLHF. CDR3 in DNA: TGTGCCAGCCGGACGGGACAGGGGGTTCTACCCCTCCACTTT.

The chain recombines TRBV7-6 with TRBJ2-1; tentatively, D is TRBD2 (6 bases). Trimming removed 5 bases from V and 5 bases from J, with 16 bases in between. CDR1 and CDR2 (germline): SGHVS, FNYEAQ. CDR3 length: 15 residues. The CDR3 DNA sequence: TGTGCCAGCAGCCAACCGGGACTCGGAAACAATGAGCAGTTCTTC. Protein product: CASSQPGLGNNEQFF. The full variable domain, its missing parts supplied by reference TRBV7-6 and TRBJ2-1, is GAGVSQSPRYKVTKRGQDVALRCDPISGHVSLYWYRQALGQGPEFLTYFNYEAQQDKSGLPNDRFSAERPEGSISTLTIQRTEQRDSAMYRCASSQPGLGNNEQFFGPGTRLTVL.

The chain combines TRBV9 with TRBJ2-5, with a possible D match to TRBD2 (6 bases). Germline CDR1 and CDR2: SGDLS and YYNGEE. CDR3 length: 15 residues. The ends were cut back, 1 base at V and 4 bases at J, with 14 bases in the middle. This chain's CDR3 is CASSVSGGGGETQYF. Here the CDR3 DNA reads TGTGCCAGCAGCGTATCCGGGGGTGGAGGAGAGACCCAGTACTTC.